This T cell receptor (beta chain) was found in a study of tumor-infiltrating lymphocytes in primary liver carcinoma (dated by TCRdb to 2016 to 2017). Concerning the study at large: The five patients, three men and two women aged 30 to 69 years, had hepatocellular carcinoma (four) or combined HCC and intrahepatic cholangiocarcinoma (one). Tumors of the five patients were stage T1-T3 N0M0 with maximum diameters of roughly 4 to 11 cm. Each sample produced about 3.5 to 8 million productive TCRbeta reads, and read depth showed no significant difference between tissue types. For each liver tumor, the study sampled five regions along with adjacent normal tissue and blood, and applied TCRbeta repertoire sequencing, expression microarrays and whole-exome sequencing. A total of 35 specimens from 5 patients, comprising some 25 tumor regions, 5 adjacent noncancerous liver tissues and 5 peripheral blood samples, were covered by TCRbeta repertoire sequencing. Technical replicate repertoires showed high reproducibility, with mean shared-clone rates approximately 0.87 and correlation coefficients above 0.98.

Total RNA and DNA were co-extracted without cell sorting from about 19-30 mg of bulk tissue using the AllPrep DNA/RNA mini kit. Surgical resection was performed in China between November 2015 and 2016 on four to six patients with histopathologically diagnosed primary liver carcinoma. At the time of sampling, the patients were treatment-naive and had chronic HBV infection. Fresh tumor and adjacent tissue pieces were bisected; one half was stored in RNAlater at -80°C, the other sent for histology. As concerns this clonotype: Its antigen has not been determined. Mismatch with germline at one junction end may stem from a read error.

A constant-region primer and ProtoScript II reverse transcriptase were used to reverse-transcribe TCRbeta-specific cDNA from 500 ng total RNA. Construction of the TCRbeta libraries relied on three nested rounds of multiplex PCR, following a slightly modified ARM-PCR procedure. Multiplex TRBV1-TRBV30 forward primers and a Cbeta reverse primer were used in the first two PCR rounds, each of which was run for around 10 cycles. Sample barcodes and Illumina adapters were attached in a final 25-cycle PCR using Deep VentR polymerase. Before sequencing, amplicons between 200 and 500 bp were purified from gel using a QIAquick gel extraction kit. An Illumina HiSeq 2500 was used to sequence the TCRbeta amplicons, generating 250-bp paired-end reads. Per the authors' processing: Reads were quality-trimmed with Trimmomatic v0.33, and paired reads were merged with FLASH v1.2.11 to recover full CDR3 sequences. V, D and J germline segments were assigned to the rearranged TCRbeta sequences by MiGEC v1.2.1b. Clonotype statistics, along with Shannon-Wiener diversity indices, were calculated using VDJtools v1.0.0. To reduce sampling bias, subsequent analyses other than the diversity analysis used only the 250 most abundant clonotypes in each sample. TCRdb trimmed the raw reads at Q25, called clones with MiXCR and kept productive beta chains. Rows are combined by CDR3 protein, so each entry shows the most common genes and DNA. In this record, the V and J calls reflect TCRdb's handling and not the investigators' own analysis. The sample table records tens of thousands of distinct CDR3 sequences; around 75% of these occur just once. Of the sample, around 38% falls within the top ten clones.

Broader findings and caveats from the paper: Only the TCR beta chain was sequenced, which likely underestimates true repertoire diversity because unpaired alpha chains were not captured. Repertoire overlap was higher between tumor regions (mean roughly 35%) than tumor-adjacent (approximately 17%) or tumor-blood (14%) pairs, consistent with antigen-driven expansion. Only 4 or 5 patients were included in the study, and the authors note that the findings should be validated in a larger study. Comparison of CD4+ and CD8+ T cell repertoires was precluded by the use of bulk unsorted samples. Compared with blood, tumors had a significantly larger share of the repertoire taken up by the top 250 clones (p = 0.039).

From the cysteine up to the phenylalanine, the CDR3 has a length of 14 residues. Just the 42-base CDR3 DNA is kept, in frame starting at base 1. The germline V gene provides CDR1 MNHNS and CDR2 SASEGT. The TCR originated in a man aged 35 to 55 with primary liver carcinoma and hepatitis B virus infection. The V and J segments used are TRBV6-1 and TRBJ2-1; 8 central bases correspond to TRBD2. Sequencing was carried out using tumor-adjacent normal liver tissue. The CDR3: CARSETPRGDEQFF. The DNA reads TGTGCCAGAAGTGAAACACCGCGGGGGGATGAGCAGTTCTTC.